The 13 T cell receptor beta chains listed next were all sequenced from one sample in a study of blood T cell repertoires in COVID-19 (dated by TCRdb to the early 2020s). The method behind the library was the immunoSEQ multiplex PCR assay. TCRdb mirrors the immuneACCESS table, restricted to in-frame sequences. Some clones are absent from its copies; in checked studies, under half trace to an unresolved V gene, and the reason for the others is unknown. The sample has 300,000 to 350,000 clones on record, over 90% of them singletons. The ten most abundant clones make up around 3.9% of the sample. What was sequenced was PBMCs or T cells enriched from blood (not recorded which). The receptors come from a woman aged 25 to 39 who had been exposed to COVID-19.

This clone occurred a few times. The rearrangement links TRBV12-3 or TRBV12-4 to TRBJ1-3; the D is unclear. The ends were cut back, 6 bases at V and 2 bases at J, with 5 bases in the middle. The CDR3 runs 12 residues. The CDR3: CASSLPGNTIYF. CDR3 coding DNA: TGTGCCAGCAGCCTCCCTGGAAACACCATATATTTT.

This sequence joins TRBV28 and TRBJ2-1; 10 positions agree with TRBD1. V lost 6 bases and J lost 2; bases outside the gene matches: 7. CDR3 length: 16 amino acids. In germline, CDR1 is MDHEN, CDR2 SYDVKM. In DNA, the CDR3 is TGTGCCAGCAGACCGACAGGGGGCGCCCCCTACAATGAGCAGTTCTTC. Encoded protein: CASRPTGGAPYNEQFF.

The rearrangement links TRBV27 to TRBJ1-2, with a weak D call TRBD1 (6 bases). In germline, CDR1 is MNHEY, CDR2 SMNVEV (reference sequence). V lost 5 bases and J 6 bases, leaving 16 bases between the germline ends. The CDR3 is made up of 14 amino acids. The CDR3 DNA sequence: TGTGCCAGCAGTCCCCGTGGGGGCGTAAATGGCTACACCTTC. Amino acid sequence: CASSPRGGVNGYTF.

The gene calls are TRBV18 and TRBJ1-4, with TRBD1 matching over 7 bases. The CDR3 totals 15 residues. V lost 3 bases, J lost 3 bases, and 4 bases stayed unmatched. Germline lookup yields CDR1 KGHSH and CDR2 LQKENI. This CDR3 is CASSPTGLANEKLFF. DNA of the CDR3: TGTGCCAGCTCACCGACAGGGTTGGCTAATGAAAAACTGTTTTTT.

The V and J genes are TRBV18 and TRBJ1-2; TRBD1 agrees at 9 bases. Germline CDR1 KGHSH, CDR2 LQKENI. CDR3 length: 16 amino acids. With V trimmed by 3 bases and J by 2 bases, 7 bases remained unmatched. CDR3 DNA sequence: TGTGCCAGCTCACCTTCCGGACAGGGGATGAACTATGGCTACACCTTC. It specifies CASSPSGQGMNYGYTF. Combining the CDR3 with reference TRBV18 and TRBJ1-2 gives the whole variable domain NAGVMQNPRHLVRRRGQEARLRCSPMKGHSHVYWYRQLPEEGLKFMVYLQKENIIDESGMPKERFSAEFPKEGPSILRIQQVVRGDSAAYFCASSPSGQGMNYGYTFGSGTRLTVV.

The rearrangement uses TRBV7-9 and TRBJ2-1; D possibly corresponds to TRBD2 (5 bases). The V gene's germline CDR1 is SEHNR and CDR2 FQNEAQ (reference sequence). V was clipped by 5 bases and J by 13 bases, with 15 bases between them. The CDR3 has 12 amino acids. The CDR3 region has the DNA TGTGCCAGCAGCCATGATACCCGGGGACAGTTCTTC. Translating it yields CASSHDTRGQFF.

V is TRBV9 and J is TRBJ1-1, with a weak D call TRBD1 (5 bases). The V gene's germline CDR1 is SGDLS and CDR2 YYNGEE. The CDR3 extends over 15 amino acids. V was cut by 4 bases and J by 3 bases, with 16 bases left in between. CDR3 in amino acids: CASSPRGKMYTEAFF. The CDR3, as DNA: TGTGCCAGCAGCCCCCGGGGGAAAATGTACACTGAAGCTTTCTTT.

The CDR3 DNA is TGTGCCAGCAGTGCCGGGACACCCTCCTACGAGCAGTACTTC. This sequence encodes CASSAGTPSYEQYF. The chain couples TRBV9 to TRBJ2-7, with a tentative D call TRBD1 (6 bases). The germline V gene encodes CDR1 SGDLS and CDR2 YYNGEE. This CDR3 spans 14 amino acids. V was pared by 5 bases and J by 0 bases, with 12 bases between.

The V gene is TRBV19, the J gene TRBJ2-2; 7 positions match TRBD1. Germline values: CDR1 LNHDA, CDR2 SQIVND (reference sequence). The CDR3 spans 15 residues. Trimming removed 8 bases from V and 0 bases from J; junction bases left unmatched: 6. The CDR3 DNA reads TGTGCCAGTCGACCGGGACAGACGAACACCGGGGAGCTGTTTTTT. Residues: CASRPGQTNTGELFF.

V gene TRBV2 combines with J gene TRBJ1-2; 8 bases fit TRBD1. Germline CDR1 is SNHLY and CDR2 is FYNNEI. CDR3 length: 12 residues. V lost 10 bases to trimming and J lost 8 bases; unmatched junction nucleotides: 9. The CDR3 DNA reads as TGTGCCACCAGCGGGTCAGGGGGCGGCTACACCTTC. It specifies CATSGSGGGYTF.

V gene TRBV18 combines with J gene TRBJ2-3, with 9 positions matching TRBD2. Germline loops: CDR1 KGHSH, CDR2 LQKENI. The V gene end was trimmed by 3 bases and the J gene end by 1 base; junction bases not matched to a gene: 5. The CDR3 extends over 16 amino acids. CDR3 amino acids: CASSPLASGGTDTQYF. For the CDR3, the DNA is TGTGCCAGCTCACCGCTCGCTAGCGGGGGCACAGATACGCAGTATTTT.

The chain links TRBV2 to TRBJ1-2; 11 nucleotides line up with TRBD1. The CDR3 totals 14 residues. CDR1 and CDR2 from the germline V gene are SNHLY and FYNNEI. The J segment lost 5 bases and the V segment lost 5 bases, leaving 4 bases of the junction unmatched. This chain's CDR3 is CASSYGQGAYGYTF. In DNA, the CDR3 is TGTGCCAGCAGTTACGGACAGGGGGCTTATGGCTACACCTTC.

The chain uses TRBV29-1 and TRBJ2-5, with 7 nucleotides matching TRBD2. Trimming removed 4 bases from V and 5 bases from J; junction bases left unmatched: 13. The germline V gene encodes CDR1 SQVTM and CDR2 ANQGSEA. This CDR3 is built from 15 residues. The DNA of the CDR3 is TGCAGCGTTGGGGGGAGGGATTTAGGTAGGGAGACCCAGTACTTC. Translating gives CSVGGRDLGRETQYF.